This T cell receptor beta chain was recorded in a study of T-cell reconstitution after alpha-beta-depleted transplantation in children. Findings and limits, study-wide: Newly produced T cells mostly accounted for T-cell counts and diversity one year post-transplant. Several hundred expanded graft clones reportedly supplied alpha-beta T cells about two months after transplant.

A few counts support this clonotype. The antigen remains unidentified. Unique molecular identifiers were used to barcode this TCRbeta library. One entry per CDR3 protein results from TCRdb running MiXCR on the PCR reads. The table records 200,000 to 250,000 distinct CDR3 sequences, approximately 24% of them present only once. This CDR3 has 14 residues. Trimming removed 10 bases from V and 0 bases from J; junction bases left unmatched: 4. The germline gives CDR1 LGHDT, CDR2 YNNKEL (reference sequence). V and J are TRBV3-1 and TRBJ2-1; 9 bases align to TRBD2. The input for sequencing was PBMCs, mostly from graft donor cells, taken 360 days after TCRalphabeta/CD19-depleted stem cell transplant. The receptor was derived from a female patient aged 2 to 10 who had a stem cell transplant for congenital amegakaryocytic thrombocytopenia, so the T cells may come from the graft donor. Written as DNA, the CDR3 is TGTGCCACGACAGCGGGGGGCTCCTACAATGAGCAGTTCTTC. Translating it yields CATTAGGSYNEQFF.